Presented here are 11 T cell receptor beta chains from one specimen sequenced in a study of blood T cells in healthy people across ages (dated by TCRdb to 2013 to 2016). Receptors were amplified or captured by 5' RACE. The second PCR ran for roughly 7 to 12 cycles and used a J-beta primer mix along with a sample-barcoded 5' primer. TCRdb reprocessed the public reads (quality trimming at Q25 with fastp, clone calling with MiXCR) and kept in-frame beta chains. Here each entry gathers all rows of one CDR3 protein and keeps the most common genes and DNA. Present in this sample are 1,800,000 or so distinct CDR3 sequences, roughly two fifths of which were seen just once. 23% of the sample belongs to the ten largest clones. Material: blood. These receptors all stem from a human donor in good health.

The V and J genes are TRBV6-5 and TRBJ2-7; TRBD1 agrees at 7 bases. The CDR3 totals 15 residues. The germline V gene encodes CDR1 MNHEY and CDR2 SVGAGI. V gave up 6 bases and J gave up 2 bases; unmatched junction bases: 10. Here the CDR3 reads CASRAGTAITYEQYF. The CDR3 nucleotides read TGTGCCAGCAGGGCCGGGACAGCGATTACCTACGAGCAGTACTTC.

The J gene is TRBJ2-6, the V gene TRBV3-1; 10 positions agree with TRBD1. Looked up from germline, CDR1 is LGHDT and CDR2 is YNNKEL (reference sequence). The CDR3 length is 19 residues. J lost 0 bases, V lost 0 bases, and 5 bases had no gene match. The CDR3 loop is CASSQDDRGRYSGANVLTF. CDR3 bases: TGTGCCAGCAGCCAAGATGACAGGGGGCGATACTCTGGGGCCAACGTCCTGACTTTC.

V is TRBV10-3 and J is TRBJ2-6; D is ambiguous. Deletions cut 3 bases from V and 0 bases from J, with 6 bases between. CDR3 length: 15 residues. Germline V gene lookup returns CDR1 ENHRY and CDR2 SYGVKD. The CDR3 reads CAISESNSGANVLTF. The CDR3 DNA sequence: TGTGCCATCAGTGAATCCAACTCTGGGGCCAACGTCCTGACTTTC.

V usage is TRBV20-1 and J usage is TRBJ2-7; 9 bases fit TRBD1. The CDR3 runs 12 residues. Looked up from germline, CDR1 is DFQATT and CDR2 is SNEGSKA (reference sequence). V dropped 5 bases and J dropped 3; count of bases not matched to a gene: 2. The DNA for the CDR3 is TGCAGTGCTCACAGGGGGCTCTACGAGCAGTACTTC. It encodes CSAHRGLYEQYF.

Only a few counts were recorded for this clonotype. The chain uses TRBV4-2 and TRBJ1-1, with a tentative D call TRBD1 (6 bases). This CDR3 contains 16 residues. The germline V gene encodes CDR1 LGHNA and CDR2 YNFKEQ. V lost 1 base to trimming and J lost 2 bases, with 14 bases between them. This chain's CDR3 is CASSQGGAGINTEAFF. CDR3 coding DNA: TGTGCCAGCAGCCAAGGGGGGGCCGGGATAAACACTGAAGCTTTCTTT.

In its sample, this clonotype was seen a few times. The gene calls are TRBV20-1 and TRBJ2-1, with 9 bases matching TRBD2. The CDR3 is made up of 15 amino acids. V dropped 0 bases and J dropped 8; count of bases not matched to a gene: 8. In germline, CDR1 is DFQATT, CDR2 SNEGSKA (reference sequence). CDR3 sequence (DNA): TGCAGTGCTAGAGATTTAGCGGGGGTGTCGGATGAGCAGTTCTTC. This encodes CSARDLAGVSDEQFF.

This clonotype appeared a few times. The CDR3 here is CASSYSFPQGSDGYTF. In nucleotides, the CDR3 is TGTGCCAGCAGTTACTCTTTTCCACAGGGGTCGGATGGCTACACCTTC. The gene calls are TRBV6-5 and TRBJ1-2; 7 bases are a match to TRBD1. The CDR3 length is 16 residues. Germline V CDR1 and CDR2: MNHEY, SVGAGI. J gave up 6 bases and V 0 bases, and 10 bases lay outside the gene matches.

The chain employs TRBV29-1 and TRBJ2-1, with a weak D call TRBD1 (6 bases). The V gene lost 3 bases and the J gene lost 3 bases, with 12 bases spanning the gap. Germline assignment: CDR1 SQVTM and CDR2 ANQGSEA. This CDR3 spans 14 amino acids. This CDR3 reads CSVDTGLNYNEQFF. CDR3 nucleotides: TGCAGCGTTGATACAGGGCTAAACTACAATGAGCAGTTCTTC.

This clonotype appeared a few times. The rearrangement uses TRBV29-1 and TRBJ1-1, with a tentative D call TRBD1 (6 bases). V was clipped by 5 bases and J by 4 bases, with 8 bases between them. Germline loops: CDR1 SQVTM, CDR2 ANQGSEA. The CDR3 is 11 residues long. The CDR3 here is CSVTGPTEAFF. The CDR3 nucleotides are TGCAGCGTTACAGGGCCCACTGAAGCTTTCTTT.

The gene calls are TRBV29-1 and TRBJ2-1; 11 nucleotides align to TRBD2. This CDR3 region has 15 residues. CDR1 is SQVTM, CDR2 ANQGSEA, per germline. V shed 6 bases and J 8 bases; nucleotides not matched to a gene: 12. The CDR3 nucleotides are TGCAGCGTAGCAACCGGGACTAGCGGAGTCCATGAGCAGTTCTTC. This encodes CSVATGTSGVHEQFF.

The rearrangement uses TRBV20-1 and TRBJ2-7, with TRBD2 matching 9 bases. Germline CDR1 and CDR2: DFQATT and SNEGSKA (reference sequence). The CDR3 totals 15 residues. V lost 3 bases to trimming and J lost 4 bases; unmatched junction nucleotides: 10. The CDR3 DNA reads TGCAGTGCTAGGGGGTTAGCGGGGGATTCTTACGAGCAGTACTTC. Residues: CSARGLAGDSYEQYF.